Listed below are T cell receptor beta chains from one sample, sequenced in a study of cytomegalovirus exposure and HLA in healthy donors. Here immunoSEQ multiplex PCR was the method, and the copy in TCRdb shows in-frame clones only, minus some. The table records fewer than 200,000 clones, about 81% of them present only once. Sequencing was performed on PBMCs. The receptors come from a woman between 18 and 29 years old in good health and CMV-seronegative. Both conserved end residues are trimmed from each CDR3. D genes are given only for firm matches. Size is omitted from some rows. Given values are once, few, many or a class for expanded clones.

J gene: TRBJ1-5
V gene: TRBV5-1
D gene: TRBD1
clone size: NA
CDR3 protein: ASSLGGQGGNQPQH

J gene: TRBJ2-7
V gene: TRBV6-1
D gene: NA
clone size: NA
CDR3 protein: ASSEYGIYEQY

J gene: TRBJ2-7
V gene: TRBV19
D gene: NA
clone size: NA
CDR3 protein: ASSIGTGDYEQY

J gene: TRBJ2-5
V gene: TRBV5-4
D gene: NA
clone size: NA
CDR3 protein: ASSPGGSILQETQY

J gene: TRBJ2-7
V gene: TRBV2
D gene: TRBD1
clone size: NA
CDR3 protein: ASKPQGTPYEQY

J gene: TRBJ2-1
V gene: TRBV2
D gene: TRBD2
clone size: NA
CDR3 protein: ASSGLAGGLEQF

J gene: TRBJ1-3
V gene: TRBV6-1
D gene: NA
clone size: NA
CDR3 protein: ASSSPGNTIY

J gene: TRBJ1-2
V gene: TRBV11-2
D gene: TRBD1
clone size: NA
CDR3 protein: ASSLETGTGLLADYGYT

J gene: TRBJ2-5
V gene: TRBV11-2
D gene: TRBD2
clone size: NA
CDR3 protein: ASSGEGRETQY

J gene: TRBJ1-2
V gene: TRBV5-8
D gene: TRBD1
clone size: NA
CDR3 protein: ASSWGQDRVYGYT

J gene: TRBJ1-2
V gene: TRBV28
D gene: NA
clone size: NA
CDR3 protein: ASRTDQRGYT

J gene: TRBJ2-1
V gene: TRBV19
D gene: TRBD2
clone size: few
CDR3 protein: ASSNLAASYNEQF

J gene: TRBJ1-6
V gene: TRBV7-9
D gene: NA
clone size: NA
CDR3 protein: ASSARGVRNSPLH

J gene: TRBJ2-7
V gene: TRBV9
D gene: TRBD1
clone size: NA
CDR3 protein: ASSVAPGTGAYEQY

J gene: TRBJ2-7
V gene: TRBV4-1
D gene: TRBD2
clone size: NA
CDR3 protein: ASSHQDGLGEQY

J gene: TRBJ1-1
V gene: TRBV18
D gene: TRBD1
clone size: NA
CDR3 protein: ASSRPTGDLTEAF

J gene: TRBJ2-3
V gene: TRBV4-1
D gene: TRBD2
clone size: NA
CDR3 protein: ASSRGLAGVQDTQY

J gene: TRBJ2-2
V gene: TRBV25-1
D gene: NA
clone size: NA
CDR3 protein: ASSERSGELF

J gene: TRBJ2-1
V gene: TRBV6-5
D gene: TRBD1
clone size: NA
CDR3 protein: ASRKTGGGYNEQF

J gene: TRBJ1-2
V gene: TRBV28
D gene: NA
clone size: NA
CDR3 protein: ASSLGGQTPRGDYGYT

J gene: TRBJ2-3
V gene: TRBV10-3
D gene: TRBD2
clone size: NA
CDR3 protein: AIRGGVSTDTQY

J gene: TRBJ2-7
V gene: TRBV9
D gene: TRBD2
clone size: NA
CDR3 protein: ASSHGTSSVYEQY

J gene: TRBJ1-2
V gene: TRBV10-3
D gene: NA
clone size: once
CDR3 protein: AISVAGGGYGYT

J gene: TRBJ2-7
V gene: TRBV6-1
D gene: TRBD1
clone size: NA
CDR3 protein: ASSGLQGVTYEQY

J gene: TRBJ2-1
V gene: TRBV7-3
D gene: NA
clone size: NA
CDR3 protein: ASRGLGNEQF

J gene: TRBJ1-4
V gene: TRBV21-1
D gene: NA
clone size: few
CDR3 protein: ASSVQGRDKEKLF

J gene: TRBJ2-7
V gene: TRBV6-1
D gene: TRBD2
clone size: NA
CDR3 protein: ASSSAPGGYEQY

J gene: TRBJ2-6
V gene: TRBV6-6
D gene: NA
clone size: NA
CDR3 protein: ASSYGLLSGANVLT